One T cell receptor beta chain is described in this entry. Its antigen is still unknown. This sample was included in a study of T cell responses to AZD1222 COVID-19 vaccine. Notes on the study in general: Females outnumbered males among donors, who were mostly white British; clonal diversity was possibly underestimated.

The assay was immunoSEQ multiplex PCR, and TCRdb's table has in-frame clones only and misses some. The sample carries some 130,000 clones, more than 85% recorded once. Trimming took 7 bases from V and 2 from J, leaving 14 bases between them. The germline CDR1 and CDR2 sequences are SQVTM and ANQGSEA. This CDR3 has 13 amino acids. The V and J genes are TRBV29-1 and TRBJ1-1, with D unclear. The input for sequencing was peripheral blood, taken on day 0 of AZD1222 vaccination. The sequence was collected from an adult in good health. This chain's CDR3 is CSAGMTGNTEAFF. CDR3 DNA sequence: TGCAGCGCTGGAATGACGGGTAACACTGAAGCTTTCTTT. The full variable domain, its missing parts supplied by reference TRBV29-1 and TRBJ1-1, is SAVISQKPSRDICQRGTSLTIQCQVDSQVTMMFWYRQQPGQSLTLIATANQGSEATYESGFVIDKFPISRPNLTFSTLTVSNMSPEDSSIYLCSAGMTGNTEAFFGQGTRLTVV.